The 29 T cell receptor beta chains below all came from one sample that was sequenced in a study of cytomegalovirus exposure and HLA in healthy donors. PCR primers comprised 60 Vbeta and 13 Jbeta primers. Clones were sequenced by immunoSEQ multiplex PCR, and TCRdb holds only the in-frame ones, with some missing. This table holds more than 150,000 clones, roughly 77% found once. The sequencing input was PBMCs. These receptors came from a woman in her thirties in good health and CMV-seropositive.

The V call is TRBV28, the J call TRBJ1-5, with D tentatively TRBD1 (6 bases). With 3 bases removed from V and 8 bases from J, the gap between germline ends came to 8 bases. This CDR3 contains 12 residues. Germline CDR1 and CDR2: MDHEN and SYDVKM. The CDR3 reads CASSFRGKPQHF. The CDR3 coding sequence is TGTGCCAGCAGTTTCAGGGGAAAGCCCCAGCATTTT.

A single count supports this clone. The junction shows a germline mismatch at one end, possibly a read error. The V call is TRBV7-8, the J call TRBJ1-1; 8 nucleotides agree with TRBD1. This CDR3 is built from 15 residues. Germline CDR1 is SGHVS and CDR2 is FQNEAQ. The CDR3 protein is CASSVYRGVNTGAFF. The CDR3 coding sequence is TGTGCCAGCAGCGTATACAGGGGGGTGAACACTGGAGCTTTCTTT. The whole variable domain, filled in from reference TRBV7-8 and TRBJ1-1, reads GAGVSQSPRYKVAKRGQDVALRCDPISGHVSLFWYQQALGQGPEFLTYFQNEAQLDKSGLPSDRFFAERPEGSVSTLKIQRTQQEDSAVYLCASSVYRGVNTGAFFGQGTRLTVV.

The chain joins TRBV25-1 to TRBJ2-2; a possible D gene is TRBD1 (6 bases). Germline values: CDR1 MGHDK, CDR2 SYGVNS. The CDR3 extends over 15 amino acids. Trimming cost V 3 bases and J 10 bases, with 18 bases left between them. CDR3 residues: CASSDRGELKEELFF. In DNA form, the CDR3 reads TGTGCCAGCAGTGACAGGGGCGAGCTCAAGGAGGAGCTGTTTTTT.

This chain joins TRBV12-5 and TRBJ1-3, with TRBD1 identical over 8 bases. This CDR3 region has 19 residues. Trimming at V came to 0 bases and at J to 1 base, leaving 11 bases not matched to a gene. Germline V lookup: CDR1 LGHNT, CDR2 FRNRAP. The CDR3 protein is CASGLVRTGMSSSGNTIYF. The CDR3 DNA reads TGTGCTAGTGGTTTGGTACGGACAGGGATGAGCTCGTCTGGAAACACCATATATTTT.

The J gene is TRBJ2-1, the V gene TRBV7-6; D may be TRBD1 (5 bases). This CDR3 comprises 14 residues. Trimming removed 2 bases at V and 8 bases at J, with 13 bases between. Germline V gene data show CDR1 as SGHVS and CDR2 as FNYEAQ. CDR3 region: CASSLRLGADEQFF. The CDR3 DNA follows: TGTGCCAGCAGCTTAAGGCTAGGGGCGGATGAGCAGTTCTTC.

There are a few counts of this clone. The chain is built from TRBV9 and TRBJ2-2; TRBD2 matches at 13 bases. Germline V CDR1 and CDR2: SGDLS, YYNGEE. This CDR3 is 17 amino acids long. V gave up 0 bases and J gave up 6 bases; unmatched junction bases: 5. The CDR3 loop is CASSVGGTSGDPGELFF. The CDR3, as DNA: TGTGCCAGCAGCGTAGGGGGGACTAGCGGGGATCCCGGGGAGCTGTTTTTT.

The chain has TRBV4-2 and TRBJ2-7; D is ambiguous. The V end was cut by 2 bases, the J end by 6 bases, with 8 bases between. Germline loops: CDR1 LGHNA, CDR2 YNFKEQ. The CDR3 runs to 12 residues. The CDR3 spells CASSQYNGEQYF. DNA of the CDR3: TGTGCCAGCAGCCAATACAATGGCGAGCAGTACTTC.

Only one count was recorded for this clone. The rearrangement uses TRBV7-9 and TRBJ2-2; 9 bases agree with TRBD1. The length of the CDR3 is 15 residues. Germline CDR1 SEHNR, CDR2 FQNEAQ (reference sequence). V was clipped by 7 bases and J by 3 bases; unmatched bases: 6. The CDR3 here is CASKTTGGYTGELFF. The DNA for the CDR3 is TGTGCCAGCAAAACCACAGGGGGCTACACCGGGGAGCTGTTTTTT.

Here the CDR3 DNA reads TGTGCCTGGAGCCCACAGGGGGCGCGAGGCTACACCTTC. This sequence encodes CAWSPQGARGYTF. V and J are TRBV30 and TRBJ1-2; 9 bases match TRBD1. CDR1 and CDR2 (germline): GTSNPN, SVGIG (reference sequence). The junction had 7 bases not matched to a gene; V was cut back by 3 bases and J by 8 bases. CDR3 size: 13 residues.

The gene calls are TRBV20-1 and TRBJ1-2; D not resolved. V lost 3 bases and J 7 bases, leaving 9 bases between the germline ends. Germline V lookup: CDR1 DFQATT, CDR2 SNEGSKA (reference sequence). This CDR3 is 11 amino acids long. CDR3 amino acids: CSARGESGYTF. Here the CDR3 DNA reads TGCAGTGCTAGGGGCGAGTCTGGCTACACCTTC.

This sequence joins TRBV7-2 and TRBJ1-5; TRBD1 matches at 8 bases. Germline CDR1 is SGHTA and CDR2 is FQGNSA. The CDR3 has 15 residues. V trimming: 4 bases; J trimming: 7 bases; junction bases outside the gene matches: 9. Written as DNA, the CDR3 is TGTGCCAGCAGCTACACCTCGGACAGGGCGCAGCCCCAGCATTTT. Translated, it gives CASSYTSDRAQPQHF.

The CDR3 sequence is CSVSAGGGADQPQHF. CDR3 sequence (DNA): TGCAGCGTTTCCGCGGGGGGGGGCGCCGATCAGCCCCAGCATTTT. This chain connects TRBV29-1 to TRBJ1-5, with D tentatively TRBD1 (6 bases). CDR3 size: 15 residues. CDR1 SQVTM and CDR2 ANQGSEA come from the germline V gene. The V end was cut by 5 bases, the J end by 5 bases, with 19 bases between.

CDR3 in DNA: TGTGCCAGCACCGTTTCGGGAAAAAACTACGAGCAGTACTTC. It specifies CASTVSGKNYEQYF. The rearrangement joins TRBV7-9 to TRBJ2-5; the D gene is possibly TRBD2 (5 bases). Matching the DNA end better, TRBJ2-7 makes the J call doubtful. The CDR3 is 14 amino acids. Germline CDR1 is SEHNR and CDR2 is FQNEAQ (reference sequence).

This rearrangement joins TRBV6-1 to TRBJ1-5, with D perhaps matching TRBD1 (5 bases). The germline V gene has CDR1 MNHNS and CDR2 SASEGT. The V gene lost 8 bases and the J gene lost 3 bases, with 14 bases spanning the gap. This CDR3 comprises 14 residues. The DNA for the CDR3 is TGTGCCAGCCAACAGGTTTACTCCAATCAGCCCCAGCATTTT. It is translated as CASQQVYSNQPQHF.

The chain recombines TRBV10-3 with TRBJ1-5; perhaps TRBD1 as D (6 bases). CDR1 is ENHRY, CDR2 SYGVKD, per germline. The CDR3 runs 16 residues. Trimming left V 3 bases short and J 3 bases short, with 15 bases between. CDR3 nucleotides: TGTGCCATCAGTGACCAGGGGAAATCTGACAATCAGCCCCAGCATTTT. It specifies CAISDQGKSDNQPQHF.

CDR3 sequence reads: CASSLEPRMNTEAFF. The CDR3 DNA follows: TGCGCCAGCAGCTTGGAGCCTCGAATGAACACTGAAGCTTTCTTT. V and J are TRBV5-1 and TRBJ1-1; D is undetermined. The V and J ends lost 0 bases and 0 bases respectively, with 9 bases between them. The CDR3 runs to 15 residues. Germline-derived CDR1 and CDR2 are SGHRS and YFSETQ.

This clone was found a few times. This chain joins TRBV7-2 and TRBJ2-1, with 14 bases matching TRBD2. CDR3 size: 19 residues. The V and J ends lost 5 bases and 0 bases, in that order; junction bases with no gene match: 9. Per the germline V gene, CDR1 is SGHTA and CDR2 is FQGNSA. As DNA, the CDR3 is TGTGCCAGCAGCCCCTCGGGACTAGCGGGGGTACCCTCCTACAATGAGCAGTTCTTC. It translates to CASSPSGLAGVPSYNEQFF.

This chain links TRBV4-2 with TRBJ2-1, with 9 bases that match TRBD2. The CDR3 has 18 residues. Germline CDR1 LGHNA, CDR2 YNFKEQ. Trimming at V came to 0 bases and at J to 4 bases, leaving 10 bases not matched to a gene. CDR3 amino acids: CASSQDRGSGGRYNEQFF. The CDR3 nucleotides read TGTGCCAGCAGCCAAGATCGGGGTAGCGGGGGCCGTTACAATGAGCAGTTCTTC.

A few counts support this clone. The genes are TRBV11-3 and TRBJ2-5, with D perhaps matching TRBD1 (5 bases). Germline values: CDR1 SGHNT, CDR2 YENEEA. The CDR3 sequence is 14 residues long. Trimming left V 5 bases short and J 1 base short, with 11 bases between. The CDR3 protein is CASSPRASQETQYF. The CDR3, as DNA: TGTGCCAGCAGCCCCAGGGCTAGCCAAGAGACCCAGTACTTC.

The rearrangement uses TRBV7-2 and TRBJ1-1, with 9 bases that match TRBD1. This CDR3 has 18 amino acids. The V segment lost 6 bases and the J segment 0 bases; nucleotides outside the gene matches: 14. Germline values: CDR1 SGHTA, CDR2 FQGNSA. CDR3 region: CASSPRGGTGHLNTEAFF. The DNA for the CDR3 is TGTGCCAGCAGTCCTAGGGGTGGGACAGGGCACCTGAACACTGAAGCTTTCTTT. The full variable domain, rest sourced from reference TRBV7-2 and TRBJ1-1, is GAGVSQSPSNKVTEKGKDVELRCDPISGHTALYWYRQSLGQGLEFLIYFQGNSAPDKSGLPSDRFSAERTGGSVSTLTIQRTQQEDSAVYLCASSPRGGTGHLNTEAFFGQGTRLTVV.

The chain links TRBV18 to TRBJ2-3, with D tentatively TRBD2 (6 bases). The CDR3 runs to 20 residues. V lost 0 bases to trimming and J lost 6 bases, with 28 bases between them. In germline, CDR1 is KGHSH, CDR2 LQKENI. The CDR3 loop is CASSPPVGLPGSMLEDTQYF. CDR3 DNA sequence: TGTGCCAGCTCACCACCGGTGGGACTGCCAGGGAGTATGTTGGAGGATACGCAGTATTTT. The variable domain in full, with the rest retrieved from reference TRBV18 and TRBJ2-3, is NAGVMQNPRHLVRRRGQEARLRCSPMKGHSHVYWYRQLPEEGLKFMVYLQKENIIDESGMPKERFSAEFPKEGPSILRIQQVVRGDSAAYFCASSPPVGLPGSMLEDTQYFGPGTRLTVL.

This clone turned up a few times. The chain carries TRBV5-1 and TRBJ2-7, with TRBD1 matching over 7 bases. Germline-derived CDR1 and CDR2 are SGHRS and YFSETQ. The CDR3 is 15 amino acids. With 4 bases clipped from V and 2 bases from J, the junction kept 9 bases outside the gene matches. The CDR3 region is CASSPRQGTTYEQYF. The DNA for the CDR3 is TGCGCCAGCAGCCCACGACAGGGAACCACCTACGAGCAGTACTTC.

CDR3 coding DNA: TGTGCCAGCAGCTTGGTGCGGGGAAACTATGGCTACACCTTC. It codes for CASSLVRGNYGYTF. The chain carries TRBV5-8 and TRBJ1-2; D gene ambiguous. Germline assignment: CDR1 SGHTS and CDR2 YDEGEE. The CDR3 sequence is 14 residues long. Between the trimmed V and J ends, which lost 0 bases and 2 bases, there was a span of 8 bases.

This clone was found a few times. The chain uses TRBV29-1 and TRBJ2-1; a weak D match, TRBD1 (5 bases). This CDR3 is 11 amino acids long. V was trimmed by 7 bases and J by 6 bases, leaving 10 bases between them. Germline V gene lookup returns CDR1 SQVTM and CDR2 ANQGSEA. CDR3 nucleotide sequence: TGCAGCGCGACAGTAACCAATGAGCAGTTCTTC. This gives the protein CSATVTNEQFF.

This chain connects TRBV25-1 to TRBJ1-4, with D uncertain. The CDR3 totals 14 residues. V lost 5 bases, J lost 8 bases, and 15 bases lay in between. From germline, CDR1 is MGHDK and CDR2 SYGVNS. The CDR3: CASSYIADGEKLFF. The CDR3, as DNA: TGTGCCAGCAGTTACATAGCCGATGGAGAAAAACTGTTTTTT. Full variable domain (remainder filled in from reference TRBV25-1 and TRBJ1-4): EADIYQTPRYLVIGTGKKITLECSQTMGHDKMYWYQQDPGMELHLIHYSYGVNSTEKGDLSSESTVSRIRTEHFPLTLESARPSHTSQYLCASSYIADGEKLFFGSGTQLSVL.

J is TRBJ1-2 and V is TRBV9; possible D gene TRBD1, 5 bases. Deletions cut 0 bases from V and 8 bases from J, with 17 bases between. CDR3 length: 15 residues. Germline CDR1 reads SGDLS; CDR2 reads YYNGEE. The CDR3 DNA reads TGTGCCAGCAGCGTAGCGACCGCGGGAGGGGAAGGCTACACCTTC. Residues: CASSVATAGGEGYTF.

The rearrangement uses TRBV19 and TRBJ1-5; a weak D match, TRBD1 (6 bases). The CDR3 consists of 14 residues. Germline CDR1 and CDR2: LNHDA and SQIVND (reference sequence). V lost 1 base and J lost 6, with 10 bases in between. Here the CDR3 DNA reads TGTGCCAGTAGTATAGTGGGGGGGGCTCAGCCCCAGCATTTT. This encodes CASSIVGGAQPQHF.

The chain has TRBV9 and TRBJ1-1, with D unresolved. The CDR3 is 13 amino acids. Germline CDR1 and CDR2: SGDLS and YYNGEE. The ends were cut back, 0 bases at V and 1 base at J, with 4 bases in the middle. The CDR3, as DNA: TGTGCCAGCAGCGTAGGAGCGAACACTGAAGCTTTCTTT. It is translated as CASSVGANTEAFF.

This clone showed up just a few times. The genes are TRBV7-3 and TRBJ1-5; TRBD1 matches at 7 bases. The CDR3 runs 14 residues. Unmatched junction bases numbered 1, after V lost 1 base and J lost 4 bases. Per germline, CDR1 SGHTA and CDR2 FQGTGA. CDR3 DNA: TGTGCCAGCAGCTTAAAACAGGGGAATCAGCCCCAGCATTTT. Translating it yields CASSLKQGNQPQHF.